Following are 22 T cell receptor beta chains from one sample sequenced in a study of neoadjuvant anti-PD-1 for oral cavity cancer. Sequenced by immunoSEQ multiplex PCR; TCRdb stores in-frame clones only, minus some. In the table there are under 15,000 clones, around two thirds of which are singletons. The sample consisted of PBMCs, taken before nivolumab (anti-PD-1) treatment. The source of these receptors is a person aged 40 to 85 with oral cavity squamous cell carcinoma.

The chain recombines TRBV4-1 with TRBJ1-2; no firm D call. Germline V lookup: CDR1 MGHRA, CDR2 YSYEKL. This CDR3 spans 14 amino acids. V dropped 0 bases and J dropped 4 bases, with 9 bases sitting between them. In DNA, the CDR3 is TGCGCCAGCAGCCAAGACGGAGGCTTCTATGGCTACACCTTC. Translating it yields CASSQDGGFYGYTF.

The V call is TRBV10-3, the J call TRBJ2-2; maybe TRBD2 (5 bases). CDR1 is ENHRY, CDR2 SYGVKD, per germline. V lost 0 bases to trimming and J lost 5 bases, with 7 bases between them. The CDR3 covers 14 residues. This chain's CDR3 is CAISESRGTGELFF. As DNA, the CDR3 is TGTGCCATCAGTGAGTCCCGGGGAACCGGGGAGCTGTTTTTT.

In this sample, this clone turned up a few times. CDR3 DNA sequence: TGCGCCAGCAGTGAGGGAGGGACACAGCCCCAGCATTTT. Encoded protein: CASSEGGTQPQHF. This chain connects TRBV10-1 to TRBJ1-5, with D maybe TRBD1 (6 bases). The CDR3 loop spans 13 amino acids. Germline V gene lookup returns CDR1 WNHNN and CDR2 SYGVQD (reference sequence). The V gene lost 2 bases and the J gene lost 7 bases, with 9 bases spanning the gap.

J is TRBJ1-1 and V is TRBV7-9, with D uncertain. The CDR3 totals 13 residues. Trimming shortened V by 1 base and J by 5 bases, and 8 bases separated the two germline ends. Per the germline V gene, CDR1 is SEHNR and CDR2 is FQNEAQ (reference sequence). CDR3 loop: CASSLGGLTEAFF. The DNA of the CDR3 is TGTGCCAGCAGCTTAGGTGGGCTTACTGAAGCTTTCTTT.

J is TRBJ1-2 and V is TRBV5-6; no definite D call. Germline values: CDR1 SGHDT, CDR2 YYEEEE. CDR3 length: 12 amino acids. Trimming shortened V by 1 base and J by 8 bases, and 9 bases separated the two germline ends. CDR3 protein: CASSLTERGYTF. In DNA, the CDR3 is TGTGCCAGCAGCTTGACGGAACGGGGCTACACCTTC.

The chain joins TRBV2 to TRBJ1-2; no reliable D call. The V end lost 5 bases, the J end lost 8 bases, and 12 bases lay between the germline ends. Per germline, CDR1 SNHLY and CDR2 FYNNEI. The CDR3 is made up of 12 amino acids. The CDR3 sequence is CASSPQEIGYTF. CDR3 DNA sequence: TGTGCCAGCAGTCCTCAGGAAATAGGCTACACCTTC.

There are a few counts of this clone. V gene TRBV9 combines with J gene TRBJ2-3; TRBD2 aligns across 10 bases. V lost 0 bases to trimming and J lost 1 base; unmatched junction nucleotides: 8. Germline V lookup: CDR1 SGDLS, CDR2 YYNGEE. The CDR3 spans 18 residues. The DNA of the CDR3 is TGTGCCAGCAGCGTAGCGGCAGCGGGGGGGCCAGGCACAGATACGCAGTATTTT. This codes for CASSVAAAGGPGTDTQYF.

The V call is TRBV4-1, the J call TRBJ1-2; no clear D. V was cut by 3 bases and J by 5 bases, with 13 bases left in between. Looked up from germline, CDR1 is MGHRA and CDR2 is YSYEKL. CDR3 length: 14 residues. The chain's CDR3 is CASSQDPSRYGYTF. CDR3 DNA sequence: TGCGCCAGCAGCCAGGACCCCTCACGGTATGGCTACACCTTC.

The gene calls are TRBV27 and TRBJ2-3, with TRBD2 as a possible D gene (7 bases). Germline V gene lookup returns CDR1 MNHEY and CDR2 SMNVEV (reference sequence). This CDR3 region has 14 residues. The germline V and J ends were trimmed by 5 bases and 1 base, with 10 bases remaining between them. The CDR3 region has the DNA TGTGCCAGCAGTAGAGGGGGGGGCACAGATACGCAGTATTTT. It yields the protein CASSRGGGTDTQYF.

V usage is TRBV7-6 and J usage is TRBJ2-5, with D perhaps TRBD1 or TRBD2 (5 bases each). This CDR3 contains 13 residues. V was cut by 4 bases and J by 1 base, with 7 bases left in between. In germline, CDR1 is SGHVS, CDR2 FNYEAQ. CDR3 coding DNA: TGTGCCAGCAGCTCGGGACCCCAAGAGACCCAGTACTTC. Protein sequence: CASSSGPQETQYF. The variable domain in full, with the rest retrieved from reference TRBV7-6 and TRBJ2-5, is GAGVSQSPRYKVTKRGQDVALRCDPISGHVSLYWYRQALGQGPEFLTYFNYEAQQDKSGLPNDRFSAERPEGSISTLTIQRTEQRDSAMYRCASSSGPQETQYFGPGTRLLVL.

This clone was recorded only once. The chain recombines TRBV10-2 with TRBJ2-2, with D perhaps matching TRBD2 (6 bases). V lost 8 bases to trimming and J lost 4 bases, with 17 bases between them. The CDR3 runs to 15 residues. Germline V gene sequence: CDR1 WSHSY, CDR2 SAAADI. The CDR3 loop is CASLGQGGPTGELFF. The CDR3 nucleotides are TGCGCCAGCCTTGGGCAGGGAGGTCCCACCGGGGAGCTGTTTTTT.

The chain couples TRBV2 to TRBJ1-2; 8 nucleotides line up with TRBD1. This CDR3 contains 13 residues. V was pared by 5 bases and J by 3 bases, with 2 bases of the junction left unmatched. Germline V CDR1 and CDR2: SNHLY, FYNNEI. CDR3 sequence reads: CASSPQGDYGYTF. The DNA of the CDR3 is TGTGCCAGCAGTCCACAGGGGGACTATGGCTACACCTTC.

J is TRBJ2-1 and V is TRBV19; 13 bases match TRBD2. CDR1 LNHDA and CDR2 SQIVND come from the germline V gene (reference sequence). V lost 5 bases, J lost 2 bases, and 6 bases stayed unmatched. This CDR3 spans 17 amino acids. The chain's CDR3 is CASSSGLAGRTYNEQFF. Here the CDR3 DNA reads TGTGCCAGTAGTTCGGGACTAGCGGGAAGAACCTACAATGAGCAGTTCTTC.

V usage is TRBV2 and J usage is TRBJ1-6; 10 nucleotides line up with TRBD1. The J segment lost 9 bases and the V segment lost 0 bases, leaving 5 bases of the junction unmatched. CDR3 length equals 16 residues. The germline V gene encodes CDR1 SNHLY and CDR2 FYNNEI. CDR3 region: CASSEAGQGFGSPLHF. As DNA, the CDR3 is TGTGCCAGCAGTGAAGCGGGACAGGGGTTCGGTTCACCCCTCCACTTT.

The CDR3 DNA is TGTGCCAGCAGCCAAGATACAGACTACGAGCAGTACTTC. It encodes CASSQDTDYEQYF. The genes are TRBV4-2 and TRBJ2-7; no firm D call. The germline V gene encodes CDR1 LGHNA and CDR2 YNFKEQ. This CDR3 has 13 residues. V lost 0 bases, J lost 3 bases, and 6 bases lay in between.

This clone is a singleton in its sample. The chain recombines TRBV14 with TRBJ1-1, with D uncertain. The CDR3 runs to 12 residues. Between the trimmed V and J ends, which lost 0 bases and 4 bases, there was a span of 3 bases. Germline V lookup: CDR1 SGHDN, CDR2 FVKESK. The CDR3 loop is CASSQEGTEAFF. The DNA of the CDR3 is TGTGCCAGCAGCCAAGAGGGCACTGAAGCTTTCTTT.

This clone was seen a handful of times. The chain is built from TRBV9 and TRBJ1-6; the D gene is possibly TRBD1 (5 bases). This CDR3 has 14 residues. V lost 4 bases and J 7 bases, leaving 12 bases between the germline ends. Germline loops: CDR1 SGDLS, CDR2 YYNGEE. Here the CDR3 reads CASSLRRGNSPLHF. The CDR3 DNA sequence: TGTGCCAGCAGCCTGCGTAGGGGCAATTCACCCCTCCACTTT.

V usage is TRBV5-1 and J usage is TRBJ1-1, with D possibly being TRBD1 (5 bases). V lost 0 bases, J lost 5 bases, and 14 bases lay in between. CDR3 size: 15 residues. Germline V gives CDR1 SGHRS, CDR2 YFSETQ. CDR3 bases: TGCGCCAGCAGCTTGGCCGTAGGGGCGCGGACTGAAGCTTTCTTT. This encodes CASSLAVGARTEAFF. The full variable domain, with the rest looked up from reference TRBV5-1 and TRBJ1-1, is KAGVTQTPRYLIKTRGQQVTLSCSPISGHRSVSWYQQTPGQGLQFLFEYFSETQRNKGNFPGRFSGRQFSNSRSEMNVSTLELGDSALYLCASSLAVGARTEAFFGQGTRLTVV.

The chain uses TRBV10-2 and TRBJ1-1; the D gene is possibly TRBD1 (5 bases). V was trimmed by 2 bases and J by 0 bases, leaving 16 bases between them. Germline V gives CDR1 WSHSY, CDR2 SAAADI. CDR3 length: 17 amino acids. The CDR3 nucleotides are TGCGCCAGCAGTGAGCGCCAGGGCCATGGAATGAACACTGAAGCTTTCTTT. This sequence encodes CASSERQGHGMNTEAFF.

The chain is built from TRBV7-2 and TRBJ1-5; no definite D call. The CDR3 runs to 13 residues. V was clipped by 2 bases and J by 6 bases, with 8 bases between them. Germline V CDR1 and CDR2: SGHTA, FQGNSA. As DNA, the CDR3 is TGTGCCAGCAGCTTATATAAGCGTCAGCCCCAGCATTTT. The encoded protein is CASSLYKRQPQHF.

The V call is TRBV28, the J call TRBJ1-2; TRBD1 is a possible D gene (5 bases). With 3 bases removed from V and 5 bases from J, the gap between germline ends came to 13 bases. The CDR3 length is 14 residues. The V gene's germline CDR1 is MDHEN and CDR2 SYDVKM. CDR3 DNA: TGTGCCAGCAGTTTGTCGGACACCAGGTATGGCTACACCTTC. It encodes CASSLSDTRYGYTF.

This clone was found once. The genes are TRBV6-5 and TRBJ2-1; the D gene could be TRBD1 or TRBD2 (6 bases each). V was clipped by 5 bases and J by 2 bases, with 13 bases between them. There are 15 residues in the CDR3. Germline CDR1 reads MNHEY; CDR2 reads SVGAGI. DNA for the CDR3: TGTGCCAGCAGTCCAACAGGGAGGACCTACAATGAGCAGTTCTTC. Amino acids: CASSPTGRTYNEQFF.